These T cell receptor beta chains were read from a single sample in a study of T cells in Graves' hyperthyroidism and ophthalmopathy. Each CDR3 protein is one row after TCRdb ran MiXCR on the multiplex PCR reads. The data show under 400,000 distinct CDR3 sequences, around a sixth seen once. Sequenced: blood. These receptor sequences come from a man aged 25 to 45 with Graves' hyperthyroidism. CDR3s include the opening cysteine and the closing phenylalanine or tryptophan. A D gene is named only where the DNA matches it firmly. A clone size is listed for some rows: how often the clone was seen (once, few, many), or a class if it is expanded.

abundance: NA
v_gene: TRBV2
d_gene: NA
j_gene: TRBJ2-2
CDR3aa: CASKGLSGTGELFF
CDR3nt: TGTGCCAGCAAAGGGCTAAGTGGGACCGGGGAGCTGTTTTTT

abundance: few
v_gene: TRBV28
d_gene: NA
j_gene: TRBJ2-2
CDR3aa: CASSPTGDGELFF
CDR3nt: TGTGCCAGCAGTCCCACAGGAGACGGGGAGCTGTTTTTT

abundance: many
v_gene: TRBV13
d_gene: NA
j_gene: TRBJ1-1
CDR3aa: CASSLPGFSTTEAFF
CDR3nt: TGTGCCAGCAGCCTTCCTGGTTTTTCGACGACTGAAGCTTTCTTT

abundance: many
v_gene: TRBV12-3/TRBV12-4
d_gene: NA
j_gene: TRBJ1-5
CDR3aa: CASSRTVEDQPQHF
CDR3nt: TGTGCCAGCTCAAGGACAGTGGAAGATCAGCCCCAGCATTTT

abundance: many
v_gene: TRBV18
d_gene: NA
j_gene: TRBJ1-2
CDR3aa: CASLYNRGAGSGYTF
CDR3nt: TGTGCCAGCCTATATAACCGGGGGGCTGGATCCGGCTACACCTTC

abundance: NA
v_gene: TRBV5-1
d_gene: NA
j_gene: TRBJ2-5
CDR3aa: CASSPLPGETQYF
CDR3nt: TGCGCCAGCAGCCCCCTCCCGGGGGAGACCCAGTACTTC

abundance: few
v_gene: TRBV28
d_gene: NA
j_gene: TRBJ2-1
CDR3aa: CASNQQGGNEQFF
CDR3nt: TGTGCCAGCAACCAACAGGGAGGCAATGAGCAGTTCTTC

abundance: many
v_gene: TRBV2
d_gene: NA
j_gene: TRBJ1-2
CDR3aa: CASLYSWTVGYTF
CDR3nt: TGTGCCAGCCTATACTCATGGACTGTTGGCTACACCTTC

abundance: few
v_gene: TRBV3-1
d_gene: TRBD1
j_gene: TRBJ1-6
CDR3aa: CASSQESMGQGRSPLHF
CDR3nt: TGTGCCAGCAGCCAAGAATCAATGGGACAGGGGAGGTCACCCCTCCACTTT

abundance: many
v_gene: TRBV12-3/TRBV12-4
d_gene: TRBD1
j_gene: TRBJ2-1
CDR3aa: CASSSEDRASYNEQFF
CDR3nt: TGTGCCAGCAGTTCCGAAGACAGGGCTTCCTACAATGAGCAGTTCTTC

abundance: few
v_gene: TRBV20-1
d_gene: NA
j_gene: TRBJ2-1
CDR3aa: CSATLGSNEQFF
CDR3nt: TGCAGTGCTACCCTAGGCTCCAATGAGCAGTTCTTC

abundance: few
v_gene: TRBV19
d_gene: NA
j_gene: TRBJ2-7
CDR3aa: CASSIADAPYEQYF
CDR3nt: TGTGCCAGTAGTATAGCGGACGCCCCCTACGAGCAGTACTTC

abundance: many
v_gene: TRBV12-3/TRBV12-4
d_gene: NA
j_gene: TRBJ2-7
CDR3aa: CASSPLPTETYEQYF
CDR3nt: TGTGCCAGCAGTCCCTTACCGACAGAAACCTACGAGCAGTACTTC

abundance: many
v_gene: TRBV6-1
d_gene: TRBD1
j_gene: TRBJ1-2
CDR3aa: CASSPSGQGAFYGYTF
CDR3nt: TGTGCCAGCAGTCCCAGTGGACAGGGGGCCTTCTATGGCTACACCTTC

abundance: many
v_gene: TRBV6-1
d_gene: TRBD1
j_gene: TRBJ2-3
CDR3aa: CATNTGARTDTQYF
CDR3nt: TGTGCCACAAACACAGGGGCGCGCACAGATACGCAGTATTTT

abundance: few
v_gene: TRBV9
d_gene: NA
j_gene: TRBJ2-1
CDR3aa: CASSVAGVSYNEQFF
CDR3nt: TGTGCCAGCAGCGTAGCGGGGGTCTCCTACAATGAGCAGTTCTTC